Below, 32 T cell receptor beta chains from the same sample are listed, as sequenced in a study of blood T cell repertoires in COVID-19. Sequencing was performed with immunoSEQ multiplex PCR; in TCRdb, only in-frame clones are kept and a portion is missing. The sample records fewer than 85,000 clones, 75% to 85% being singletons. The specimen sequenced was peripheral blood. These receptors all come from a woman aged 60-75 years with acute or convalescent COVID-19.

V and J are TRBV30 and TRBJ2-7, with TRBD1 as a possible D gene (5 bases). V was shortened by 3 bases and J by 1 base, with 22 bases between the two germline ends. The length of the CDR3 is 17 residues. Germline CDR1 is GTSNPN and CDR2 is SVGIG (reference sequence). The CDR3 bases are TGTGCCTGGAGCGCCCCGGCTCAGGGTTTTTGGTCCTACGAGCAGTACTTC. Amino acid sequence: CAWSAPAQGFWSYEQYF.

The chain combines TRBV25-1 with TRBJ2-3; D gene ambiguous. Per the germline V gene, CDR1 is MGHDK and CDR2 is SYGVNS. This CDR3 spans 14 amino acids. Trimming took 1 base from V and 2 from J, leaving 7 bases between them. The CDR3 reads CASSEFSLTDTQYF. DNA of the CDR3: TGTGCCAGCAGTGAATTTTCCCTCACAGATACGCAGTATTTT.

The J gene is TRBJ1-2, the V gene TRBV5-6; tentative D call: TRBD1 (5 bases). This CDR3 has 14 amino acids. Trimming cost V 7 bases and J 5 bases, with 18 bases left between them. CDR1 is SGHDT, CDR2 YYEEEE, per germline. CDR3 sequence (DNA): TGTGCCAGCGGCCACAGGTTGGTTGGGTATGGCTACACCTTC. It translates to CASGHRLVGYGYTF.

V gene TRBV9 combines with J gene TRBJ1-6; tentative D call: TRBD1 (6 bases). CDR3 length: 16 residues. Trimming removed 0 bases at V and 5 bases at J, with 12 bases between. CDR1 is SGDLS and CDR2 is YYNGEE in the germline V gene. The CDR3 sequence is CASSVVGAGDNSPLHF. Written as DNA, the CDR3 is TGTGCCAGCAGCGTAGTAGGTGCAGGGGATAATTCACCCCTCCACTTT.

This chain links TRBV15 with TRBJ1-5, with unresolved D. The germline V gene has CDR1 LNHNV and CDR2 YYDKDF (reference sequence). Trimming removed 4 bases at V and 6 bases at J, with 13 bases between. The CDR3 length is 14 residues. CDR3 coding DNA: TGTGCCACCAGCATTCACCGGGTACCTCAGCCCCAGCATTTT. This sequence encodes CATSIHRVPQPQHF. The whole variable domain, remainder taken from reference TRBV15 and TRBJ1-5, is DAMVIQNPRYQVTQFGKPVTLSCSQTLNHNVMYWYQQKSSQAPKLLFHYYDKDFNNEADTPDNFQSRRPNTSFCFLDIRSPGLGDTAMYLCATSIHRVPQPQHFGDGTRLSIL.

The V gene is TRBV6-5, the J gene TRBJ1-1, with TRBD1 identical over 8 bases. This CDR3 is 15 amino acids long. Germline CDR1 and CDR2: MNHEY and SVGAGI. V dropped 8 bases and J dropped 3; count of bases not matched to a gene: 11. The DNA of the CDR3 is TGTGCCAGCCGCCCGACAGGGGTGGGGCACACTGAAGCTTTCTTT. Amino acid sequence: CASRPTGVGHTEAFF.

The chain is built from TRBV6-5 and TRBJ2-7, with 11 nucleotides matching TRBD1. The V gene's germline CDR1 is MNHEY and CDR2 SVGAGI. The CDR3 is 14 amino acids. The V and J ends lost 6 bases and 5 bases, in that order; junction bases with no gene match: 6. Written as DNA, the CDR3 is TGTGCCAGCAGGAGGGGACAGGGGGTTAACGAGCAGTACTTC. It yields the protein CASRRGQGVNEQYF.

This chain links TRBV11-2 with TRBJ2-3; 9 bases agree with TRBD2. V gave up 1 base and J gave up 1 base; unmatched junction bases: 3. The CDR3 contains 16 residues. Germline V CDR1 and CDR2: SGHAT, FQNNGV. CDR3 sequence: CASSLVSSGGTDTQYF. The CDR3 DNA is TGTGCCAGCAGCTTAGTTTCTAGCGGGGGCACAGATACGCAGTATTTT. Full variable domain (rest looked up from reference TRBV11-2 and TRBJ2-3): EAGVAQSPRYKIIEKRQSVAFWCNPISGHATLYWYQQILGQGPKLLIQFQNNGVVDDSQLPKDRFSAERLKGVDSTLKIQPAKLEDSAVYLCASSLVSSGGTDTQYFGPGTRLTVL.

This clone was seen a few times. This chain joins TRBV5-1 and TRBJ1-1; weak D call: TRBD1 (5 bases). The germline gives CDR1 SGHRS, CDR2 YFSETQ. V was clipped by 4 bases and J by 0 bases, with 19 bases between them. This CDR3 is built from 17 residues. The CDR3 reads CASSPAVGALLNTEAFF. The CDR3 nucleotides are TGCGCCAGCAGCCCGGCCGTTGGGGCCCTCCTGAACACTGAAGCTTTCTTT. Full variable domain (remainder filled in from reference TRBV5-1 and TRBJ1-1): KAGVTQTPRYLIKTRGQQVTLSCSPISGHRSVSWYQQTPGQGLQFLFEYFSETQRNKGNFPGRFSGRQFSNSRSEMNVSTLELGDSALYLCASSPAVGALLNTEAFFGQGTRLTVV.

This clone was detected only once. The chain recombines TRBV6-2 or TRBV6-3 with TRBJ2-2, with 10 bases lining up with TRBD1. CDR3 size: 19 residues. Germline V gene lookup returns CDR1 MNHEY and CDR2 SVGEGT. Trimming at V came to 2 bases and at J to 4 bases, leaving 13 bases not matched to a gene. Here the CDR3 reads CASSYAGDRGFASTGELFF. The CDR3 nucleotides are TGTGCCAGCAGTTACGCGGGGGACAGGGGATTTGCGAGCACCGGGGAGCTGTTTTTT.

This rearrangement joins TRBV11-2 to TRBJ2-7, with D perhaps matching TRBD2 (5 bases). The CDR3 totals 14 residues. Looked up from germline, CDR1 is SGHAT and CDR2 is FQNNGV. Trimming left V 4 bases short and J 2 bases short, with 12 bases between. The DNA for the CDR3 is TGTGCCAGCAGCTCCCTCGGGGTTGCCTACGAGCAGTACTTC. Translation: CASSSLGVAYEQYF.

The J gene is TRBJ1-6, the V gene TRBV7-9; 9 positions agree with TRBD1. In germline, CDR1 is SEHNR, CDR2 FQNEAQ (reference sequence). The length of the CDR3 is 14 residues. V dropped 5 bases and J dropped 5; count of bases not matched to a gene: 1. The CDR3 sequence is CASSGQGNNSPLHF. In nucleotides, the CDR3 is TGTGCCAGCAGCGGACAGGGGAATAATTCACCCCTCCACTTT.

This clone was detected only a few times. The chain combines TRBV5-1 with TRBJ1-2; TRBD1 matches 12 bases. Germline V lookup: CDR1 SGHRS, CDR2 YFSETQ. The CDR3 has 15 residues. With V trimmed by 4 bases and J by 6 bases, 7 bases remained unmatched. The CDR3 here is CASSPEGQGAHGYTF. CDR3 nucleotides: TGCGCCAGCAGCCCGGAGGGACAGGGGGCCCATGGCTACACCTTC.

V usage is TRBV10-3 and J usage is TRBJ1-3; D might be TRBD1 (6 bases). The CDR3 sequence is 16 residues long. In germline, CDR1 is ENHRY, CDR2 SYGVKD. V lost 6 bases and J 0 bases, leaving 15 bases between the germline ends. The CDR3 coding sequence is TGTGCCATCAGGATTTTTACAGGGCCCTCTGGAAACACCATATATTTT. It translates to CAIRIFTGPSGNTIYF.

V usage is TRBV5-6 and J usage is TRBJ1-6; TRBD1 matches 7 bases. There are 15 residues in the CDR3. Germline V gene data show CDR1 as SGHDT and CDR2 as YYEEEE. V lost 4 bases, J lost 6 bases, and 7 bases stayed unmatched. In DNA, the CDR3 is TGTGCCAGCAGCCCAGGGACAGTTTTTAATTCACCCCTCCACTTT. Amino acid sequence: CASSPGTVFNSPLHF.

The chain links TRBV7-9 to TRBJ1-3; D is possibly TRBD1 (5 bases). The CDR3 sequence is 14 residues long. The V end lost 9 bases, the J end lost 2 bases, and 14 bases lay between the germline ends. Germline V gives CDR1 SEHNR, CDR2 FQNEAQ (reference sequence). CDR3 amino acids: CASRGGSTGNTIYF. CDR3 sequence (DNA): TGTGCCAGTCGCGGGGGGAGCACTGGAAACACCATATATTTT.

In DNA, the CDR3 is TGCGCCAGCAGTGAGGGGCCTTCCGGGACAGGGTTGACTGAAGCTTTCTTT. Translation gives CASSEGPSGTGLTEAFF. The chain has TRBV10-1 and TRBJ1-1; 9 bases map to TRBD1. This CDR3 is 17 amino acids long. With V trimmed by 2 bases and J by 5 bases, 12 bases remained unmatched. Germline V gives CDR1 WNHNN, CDR2 SYGVQD (reference sequence).

V is TRBV15 and J is TRBJ1-1; D not resolved. Trimming left V 0 bases short and J 4 bases short, with 12 bases between. CDR1 and CDR2 (germline): LNHNV, YYDKDF (reference sequence). The CDR3 has 15 amino acids. The CDR3 region has the DNA TGTGCCACCAGCAGAGATCGAACGCCAGGCACTGAAGCTTTCTTT. This translates into CATSRDRTPGTEAFF.

The CDR3 sequence is CASSQDNRVGSYEQYF. For the CDR3, the DNA is TGTGCCAGCAGCCAAGATAACAGGGTGGGGTCCTACGAGCAGTACTTC. V is TRBV14 and J is TRBJ2-7, with a possible D match to TRBD1 (6 bases). Trimming stripped 0 bases from V and 1 base from J, with 13 bases between. The CDR3 spans 16 residues. CDR1 and CDR2 from the germline V gene are SGHDN and FVKESK. The full variable domain, its missing parts supplied by reference TRBV14 and TRBJ2-7, is EAGVTQFPSHSVIEKGQTVTLRCDPISGHDNLYWYRRVMGKEIKFLLHFVKESKQDESGMPNNRFLAERTGGTYSTLKVQPAELEDSGVYFCASSQDNRVGSYEQYFGPGTRLTVT.

Comments on this clone: In the same sample, other DNA sequences code for this CDR3. V and J are TRBV6-5 and TRBJ2-3, with 10 bases lining up with TRBD1. Germline trimming cut 5 bases from V and 3 bases from J; bases unmatched to any gene: 5. Germline V gene data show CDR1 as MNHEY and CDR2 as SVGAGI. The CDR3 has 15 amino acids. The CDR3 sequence: CASSPRDRGTDTQYF. The CDR3 DNA follows: TGTGCCAGCAGTCCTCGGGACAGGGGTACAGATACGCAGTATTTT.

This clone was counted once. The V call is TRBV6-5, the J call TRBJ1-2; D is perhaps TRBD1 (5 bases). The CDR3 loop spans 14 amino acids. V lost 3 bases and J lost 4, with 12 bases in between. The germline CDR1 and CDR2 sequences are MNHEY and SVGAGI. CDR3: CASSYSETAYGYTF. CDR3 nucleotides: TGTGCCAGCAGTTATTCGGAGACAGCCTATGGCTACACCTTC.

The chain couples TRBV7-9 to TRBJ2-1, with D possibly being TRBD1 (6 bases). This CDR3 is 13 amino acids long. CDR1 SEHNR and CDR2 FQNEAQ come from the germline V gene (reference sequence). The V and J ends lost 4 bases and 7 bases respectively, with 11 bases between them. CDR3 loop: CASSSDSRNEQFF. CDR3 bases: TGTGCCAGCAGCTCGGACAGTCGTAATGAGCAGTTCTTC.

V usage is TRBV5-1 and J usage is TRBJ1-4, with D tentatively TRBD1 (6 bases). CDR1 and CDR2 (germline): SGHRS, YFSETQ. V lost 1 base, J lost 2 bases, and 12 bases lay in between. This CDR3 is built from 16 residues. The CDR3 coding sequence is TGCGCCAGCAGCTTGACAGGGTTCCCGACTAATGAAAAACTGTTTTTT. Protein sequence: CASSLTGFPTNEKLFF.

CDR3 amino acids: CATSGTGERRDTQYF. The CDR3 region has the DNA TGTGCCACCAGTGGAACAGGGGAAAGGAGGGATACGCAGTATTTT. J is TRBJ2-3 and V is TRBV24-1, with TRBD1 matching 7 bases. The CDR3 runs to 15 residues. Per germline, CDR1 KGHDR and CDR2 SFDVKD. V shed 5 bases and J 6 bases; nucleotides not matched to a gene: 10.

This clone is a singleton in its sample. This rearrangement joins TRBV3-1 (or the pseudogene TRBV3-2) to TRBJ1-5; maybe TRBD1 (5 bases). The germline gives CDR1 LGHDT, CDR2 YNNKEL (reference sequence). Trimming shortened V by 5 bases and J by 4 bases, and 12 bases separated the two germline ends. This CDR3 contains 14 residues. In nucleotides, the CDR3 is TGTGCCAGCAGCAGCGACAGCGGGAATCAGCCCCAGCATTTT. The encoded protein is CASSSDSGNQPQHF.

This CDR3 reads CASSQVSGGLGDTQYF. The CDR3 DNA is TGTGCCAGCAGCCAAGTATCGGGGGGGCTCGGGGATACGCAGTATTTT. The chain joins TRBV3-1 (or the pseudogene TRBV3-2) to TRBJ2-3; 8 bases align to TRBD2. CDR3 size: 16 residues. CDR1 and CDR2 (germline): LGHDT, YNNKEL (reference sequence). The V segment lost 1 base and the J segment 6 bases; nucleotides outside the gene matches: 9.

This clone was seen once. The CDR3 DNA reads TGTGCCAGCAGCTTGGGGGGAGCCGGGGAGCTGTTTTTT. This codes for CASSLGGAGELFF. The J gene is TRBJ2-2, the V gene TRBV5-6, with D perhaps TRBD2 (5 bases). The CDR3 runs 13 residues. The V end was cut by 0 bases, the J end by 6 bases, with 6 bases between. From germline, CDR1 is SGHDT and CDR2 YYEEEE. The full variable domain, rest sourced from reference TRBV5-6 and TRBJ2-2, is DAGVTQSPTHLIKTRGQQVTLRCSPKSGHDTVSWYQQALGQGPQFIFQYYEEEERQRGNFPDRFSGHQFPNYSSELNVNALLLGDSALYLCASSLGGAGELFFGEGSRLTVL.

This rearrangement joins TRBV6-5 to TRBJ1-1; D is possibly TRBD1 (6 bases). Germline lookup yields CDR1 MNHEY and CDR2 SVGAGI. CDR3 length: 13 residues. Trimming removed 2 bases at V and 10 bases at J, with 14 bases between. DNA of the CDR3: TGTGCCAGCAGTTACGCTGGGGGCTGGGGAGCTTTCTTT. Its protein is CASSYAGGWGAFF.

The J gene is TRBJ1-1, the V gene TRBV6-2 or TRBV6-3, with 12 bases lining up with TRBD1. Losses at the gene ends were 2 bases for V and 11 bases for J; bases not matched to a gene: 6. Germline values: CDR1 MNHEY, CDR2 SVGEGT. This CDR3 is 14 amino acids long. The CDR3 coding sequence is TGTGCCAGCAGTTACCGGGACAGGGGGCTCGTGGCTTTCTTT. It encodes CASSYRDRGLVAFF.

This clone showed up just once. The V gene is TRBV3-1 (or the pseudogene TRBV3-2), the J gene TRBJ1-2; 7 bases are shared with TRBD1. The CDR3 runs to 14 residues. CDR1 LGHDT and CDR2 YNNKEL come from the germline V gene (reference sequence). The V gene end was trimmed by 3 bases and the J gene end by 5 bases; junction bases not matched to a gene: 6. The CDR3 sequence: CASSQTGSGYGYTF. The CDR3, as DNA: TGTGCCAGCAGCCAGACAGGGAGTGGGTATGGCTACACCTTC.

The V and J genes are TRBV6-2 or TRBV6-3 and TRBJ1-5, with D possibly matching TRBD1 (6 bases). Germline CDR1 and CDR2: MNHEY and SVGEGT. The V gene lost 0 bases and the J gene lost 0 bases, with 15 bases spanning the gap. This CDR3 has 18 amino acids. The CDR3 region has the DNA TGTGCCAGCAGTTACTCGAGAGGGGGGGGATATAGCAATCAGCCCCAGCATTTT. It encodes CASSYSRGGGYSNQPQHF.

The J gene is TRBJ2-7, the V gene TRBV6-6; 10 nucleotides agree with TRBD1. Germline CDR1 is MNHNY and CDR2 is SVGAGI (reference sequence). V lost 7 bases, J lost 6 bases, and 9 bases stayed unmatched. The CDR3 length is 14 residues. The CDR3 DNA reads TGTGCCAGCACCCTACGACAGGGGGCTCTCGAGCAGTACTTC. Protein product: CASTLRQGALEQYF.